The rows below give T cell receptor beta chains drawn from one sample of a study of T cell repertoires in cytomegalovirus infection. Each CDR3 protein gets one entry after TCRdb re-called the reads with MiXCR. There are 95,000 to 150,000 distinct CDR3 sequences in the sample; over 25% occur only once, and about 53% lies in the top ten. These receptors' antigens are unknown. Sequencing was performed on CD8+ T cells from cultured PBMCs, taken from culture after CMV antigen stimulation. All receptors come from a human donor in good health (CMV status not recorded). Some clones in this sample may be carry-over from other donors' samples. Each CDR3 is given with its conserved first and last residue. D genes are given only for firm matches. Not all rows give a size; the values are once, few, many and, for expanded clones, a class.

j_call d_call clone_size v_call cdr3_nt cdr3_aa
TRBJ1-2 - few TRBV27 TGTGCCAGCAGTTTACACCCCCTGAACTATGGCTACACCTTC CASSLHPLNYGYTF
TRBJ2-7 TRBD1 - TRBV4-1 TGCGCCAGCAGCCAAACGGACAGGGACTACGAGCAGTACTTC CASSQTDRDYEQYF
TRBJ2-3 - - TRBV14 TGTGCCAGCAGCCAATTGAGTCACGGGAATACGCAGTATTTT CASSQLSHGNTQYF
TRBJ2-7 - few TRBV5-6 TGTGCCAGCAGCTTCGGCGGCAGCGAAGATGCCACGCATGTAACCTACGAGCAGTACTTC CASSFGGSEDATHVTYEQYF
TRBJ2-2 TRBD1 few TRBV6-2/TRBV6-3 TGTGCCAGCAGTTACCTCCGGGACAGGGCTACCACCGGGGAGCTGTTTTTT CASSYLRDRATTGELFF
TRBJ1-2 TRBD1 few TRBV27 TGTGCCAGCAGTTTCTCGGGGGGACAGCTAAACTATGGCTACACCTTC CASSFSGGQLNYGYTF
TRBJ2-1 TRBD1 - TRBV11-2 TGTGCCAGCAGCTATACAGGGGGGAATGAGCAGTTCTTC CASSYTGGNEQFF
TRBJ2-1 - few TRBV2 TGTGCCAGCAATAGGGCGCAGTTCTTC CASNRAQFF
TRBJ2-1 - - TRBV7-2 TGTGCCAGCAGCGTAGTCGTCAAACTCTACAATGAGCAGTTCTTC CASSVVVKLYNEQFF
TRBJ2-5 TRBD1 - TRBV7-9 TGTGCCAGCCTACTGCCGGGACAGGGGGCCGCGGAGACCCAGTACTTC CASLLPGQGAAETQYF
TRBJ1-1 - - TRBV27 TGTGCCAGCAGTTTAATACCCCGAGCTGAAGCTTTCTTT CASSLIPRAEAFF
TRBJ1-4 - - TRBV19 TGTGCCAGTAGTGCCCGGAGGGAGGTCGAGTACGAAGAAAAACTGTTTTTT CASSARREVEYEEKLFF
TRBJ2-7 - few TRBV11-1 TGTGCCAGCAGCTACAGGGACGACGAGCAGTACTTC CASSYRDDEQYF
TRBJ1-1 - - TRBV4-1 TGCGCCAGCAGCCAGGACCAGGGACTCTCGACCGAAGCTTTCTTT CASSQDQGLSTEAFF
TRBJ2-3 - - TRBV6-1 TGTGCCGTCCCGGGGAACGGGGAAACAACCGCAGATACGCAGTATTTT CAVPGNGETTADTQYF
TRBJ2-1 - few TRBV29-1 TGCAGCGTTGGACAACAGTCCTACAATGAGCAGTTCTTC CSVGQQSYNEQFF